These 21 T cell receptor beta chains were sequenced from one sample in a study of regulatory T cells in long-lasting Graves disease. Assembly of TCR beta libraries relied on iRepertoire HTBI primers together with Arm-PCR of CDR3 regions. One entry per CDR3 protein, called by TCRdb with MiXCR from the multiplex PCR reads. In the table there are some 470,000 distinct CDR3 sequences, about 22% of which are singletons. Time point in this sample: persistent/refractory GD, antithyroid drugs over 5 years with positive TRAb. There was RNA extracted from PBMCs, and the TCR library was made from it. This specimen consisted of peripheral blood mononuclear cells (PBMCs), obtained when the disease was refractory, from a patient treated with antithyroid drugs. The receptors derive from a female donor with Graves disease.

The genes are TRBV9 and TRBJ1-2, with a tentative D call TRBD1 (5 bases). V lost 0 bases and J 4 bases, leaving 13 bases between the germline ends. Germline V gene data show CDR1 as SGDLS and CDR2 as YYNGEE. The CDR3 has 15 amino acids. CDR3 DNA sequence: TGTGCCAGCAGCGTAGAGGAAGGGGCCGTCTATGGCTACACCTTC. Its protein is CASSVEEGAVYGYTF.

The chain joins TRBV15 to TRBJ1-4; D gene ambiguous. The CDR3 has 15 amino acids. The ends were cut back, 0 bases at V and 7 bases at J, with 12 bases in the middle. Germline loops: CDR1 LNHNV, CDR2 YYDKDF (reference sequence). Here the CDR3 DNA reads TGTGCCACCAGCAGAGATGCAGGACTAACTGAAAAACTGTTTTTT. The encoded protein is CATSRDAGLTEKLFF.

At least ten counts were recorded for this clonotype. The chain has TRBV6-5 and TRBJ1-1; D call uncertain. This CDR3 contains 13 residues. The germline CDR1 and CDR2 sequences are MNHEY and SVGAGI. V lost 2 bases, J lost 0 bases, and 4 bases lay in between. The DNA of the CDR3 is TGTGCCAGCAGTTACAGGATGAACACTGAAGCTTTCTTT. The encoded protein is CASSYRMNTEAFF.

Ten or more counts support this clonotype. The chain combines TRBV27 with TRBJ1-1, with D possibly being TRBD1 (6 bases). Per the germline V gene, CDR1 is MNHEY and CDR2 is SMNVEV (reference sequence). The CDR3 is 14 residues long. With 4 bases removed from V and 4 bases from J, the gap between germline ends came to 13 bases. CDR3 sequence: CASSWGQASTEAFF. Here the CDR3 DNA reads TGTGCCAGCAGTTGGGGGCAGGCCTCCACTGAAGCTTTCTTT.

The chain uses TRBV28 and TRBJ2-7, with D tentatively TRBD1 (6 bases). Matching the DNA end better, TRBJ2-1 makes the J call doubtful. This CDR3 spans 15 amino acids. The V gene's germline CDR1 is MDHEN and CDR2 SYDVKM. The CDR3 sequence is CASSLQGMGVDEQFF. The CDR3 region has the DNA TGTGCCAGCAGTCTTCAGGGGATGGGGGTCGATGAGCAGTTCTTC.

Ten or more counts support this clonotype. The genes are TRBV10-3 and TRBJ1-1; D is possibly TRBD1 (6 bases). CDR1 and CDR2 (germline): ENHRY, SYGVKD. This CDR3 is 15 amino acids long. V lost 6 bases, J lost 6 bases, and 20 bases lay in between. The CDR3 DNA is TGTGCCATCAGCCTCACACAGGGAGAAGGGTCTGAAGCTTTCTTT. Its protein is CAISLTQGEGSEAFF.

Details on this clonotype: A read error may be the cause here, since a much bigger clone is one base away. The chain recombines TRBV6-2 or TRBV6-3 with TRBJ2-2, with D maybe TRBD2 (5 bases). There are 15 residues in the CDR3. Germline V lookup: CDR1 MNHEY, CDR2 SVGEGT. The germline V and J ends were trimmed by 5 bases and 7 bases, with 17 bases remaining between them. The CDR3 is CASSKTGERGGELFF. Here the CDR3 DNA reads TGTGCCAGCAGTAAAACTGGGGAACGGGGCGGGGAGCTGTTTTTT.

This clonotype was detected ten times or more. The chain has TRBV15 and TRBJ1-4; D is uncertain. The germline V and J ends were trimmed by 1 base and 7 bases, with 10 bases remaining between them. This CDR3 is built from 14 residues. Germline V lookup: CDR1 LNHNV, CDR2 YYDKDF (reference sequence). CDR3 in DNA: TGTGCCACCAGCAGAGGGGAGTCGAGTGAAAAACTGTTTTTT. It specifies CATSRGESSEKLFF.

This clonotype was found many times. The chain uses TRBV24-1 and TRBJ2-7; perhaps D is TRBD1 or TRBD2 (5 bases each). Trimming removed 3 bases from V and 0 bases from J, with 14 bases in between. CDR3 length: 16 amino acids. Germline CDR1 and CDR2: KGHDR and SFDVKD. The CDR3 DNA is TGTGCCACCAGTGATCGGGGACCTACCAGCTCCTACGAGCAGTACTTC. It translates to CATSDRGPTSSYEQYF.

V usage is TRBV7-9 and J usage is TRBJ2-7; the match to TRBD2 covers 7 bases. The CDR3 is made up of 16 amino acids. V trimming: 5 bases; J trimming: 6 bases; junction bases outside the gene matches: 16. CDR1 and CDR2 (germline): SEHNR, FQNEAQ (reference sequence). DNA for the CDR3: TGTGCCAGCAGCCATCCTAGCGGCCAAGCCGGGTTCGAGCAGTACTTC. Its translation is CASSHPSGQAGFEQYF.

Comment on this clonotype: A much larger clone sits a single nucleotide away, making a read error possible. The chain has TRBV5-6 and TRBJ1-2; a possible D gene is TRBD1 (5 bases). The CDR3 is 12 amino acids. The V gene's germline CDR1 is SGHDT and CDR2 YYEEEE. CDR3 nucleotides: TGTGCCGGCAGCGGCCCCTCCTTCCGGGACGACTTC. Amino acids: CAGSGPSFRDDF.

For this clonotype: A read error may be the cause here, since a much bigger clone is one base away. The chain has TRBV7-9 and TRBJ2-5; D possibly corresponds to TRBD1 (5 bases). The CDR3 extends over 16 amino acids. Germline V gene sequence: CDR1 SEHNR, CDR2 FQNEAQ (reference sequence). The CDR3 sequence: CASNLGLGREQETQYF. In DNA form, the CDR3 reads TGTGCCAGCAACTTAGGTCTTGGCAGGGAACAAGAGACCCAGTACTTC.

This clonotype was counted between two and nine times. V usage is TRBV29-1 and J usage is TRBJ2-7, with TRBD2 matching 7 bases. The V segment lost 6 bases and the J segment 0 bases; nucleotides outside the gene matches: 5. Germline V CDR1 and CDR2: SQVTM, ANQGSEA. This CDR3 spans 13 amino acids. CDR3 sequence: CSVRGGSSYEQYF. The DNA of the CDR3 is TGCAGCGTACGCGGGGGTTCCTCCTACGAGCAGTACTTC.

This clonotype was observed many times. The chain uses TRBV5-4 and TRBJ1-4, with a weak D call TRBD1 (5 bases). In germline, CDR1 is SGHNT, CDR2 YYREEE (reference sequence). This CDR3 contains 15 residues. Between the trimmed V and J ends, which lost 4 bases and 0 bases, there was a span of 10 bases. The CDR3 DNA follows: TGTGCCAGCAGCCGAGACAGTGCAACTAATGAAAAACTGTTTTTT. This sequence encodes CASSRDSATNEKLFF. Variable domain in full (rest from reference TRBV5-4 and TRBJ1-4): ETGVTQSPTHLIKTRGQQVTLRCSSQSGHNTVSWYQQALGQGPQFIFQYYREEENGRGNFPPRFSGLQFPNYSSELNVNALELDDSALYLCASSRDSATNEKLFFGSGTQLSVL.

In this sample, this clonotype turned up many times. The chain uses TRBV2 and TRBJ1-4, with no clear D. The CDR3 sequence is 15 residues long. The ends were cut back, 3 bases at V and 5 bases at J, with 13 bases in the middle. CDR1 is SNHLY and CDR2 is FYNNEI in the germline V gene. The CDR3 protein is CASSDLSFLNEKLFF. The DNA of the CDR3 is TGTGCCAGCAGTGACCTATCCTTCCTGAATGAAAAACTGTTTTTT.

The chain uses TRBV4-1 and TRBJ1-1; the D gene is possibly TRBD1 (6 bases). CDR1 and CDR2 (germline): MGHRA, YSYEKL. The CDR3 extends over 15 amino acids. Trimming shortened V by 1 base and J by 1 base, and 10 bases separated the two germline ends. The CDR3 here is CASSQVSTGNTEAFF. In nucleotides, the CDR3 is TGCGCCAGCAGCCAAGTGTCGACAGGGAACACTGAAGCTTTCTTT.

V is TRBV29-1 and J is TRBJ2-7, with TRBD1 as a possible D gene (6 bases). This CDR3 spans 13 amino acids. V lost 3 bases and J 4 bases, leaving 13 bases between the germline ends. Germline CDR1 is SQVTM and CDR2 is ANQGSEA. CDR3 loop: CSVEWPGEYEQYF. The CDR3 coding sequence is TGCAGCGTTGAGTGGCCAGGGGAGTACGAGCAGTACTTC.

This rearrangement joins TRBV19 to TRBJ1-1; the D is unclear. The CDR3 length is 13 residues. V gave up 2 bases and J gave up 5 bases, with 9 bases separating them. Per the germline V gene, CDR1 is LNHDA and CDR2 is SQIVND (reference sequence). The CDR3 sequence is CASSIISGTEAFF. The CDR3 DNA follows: TGTGCCAGTAGTATAATTTCGGGAACTGAAGCTTTCTTT.

This clonotype was picked up many times. V usage is TRBV3-1 and J usage is TRBJ2-7, with 7 positions matching TRBD1. The trim removed 2 bases at V and 3 bases at J, leaving 4 bases unmatched. The CDR3 extends over 14 amino acids. Germline V gene sequence: CDR1 LGHDT, CDR2 YNNKEL (reference sequence). The CDR3 DNA reads TGTGCCAGCAGCCAAACAGGGGACCTCTACGAGCAGTACTTC. This encodes CASSQTGDLYEQYF.

The J gene is TRBJ1-2, the V gene TRBV29-1; D gene uncertain. CDR1 SQVTM and CDR2 ANQGSEA come from the germline V gene. Trimming removed 4 bases at V and 5 bases at J, with 8 bases between. The CDR3 is 11 amino acids. The CDR3 sequence: CSVGNGYGYTF. CDR3 DNA sequence: TGCAGCGTTGGAAACGGTTATGGCTACACCTTC.

This clonotype was seen only a few times. This chain connects TRBV5-1 to TRBJ1-4; no clear D gene. The CDR3 has 14 residues. The germline gives CDR1 SGHRS, CDR2 YFSETQ. The germline V and J ends were trimmed by 3 bases and 7 bases, with 13 bases remaining between them. CDR3: CASSWALGAEKLFF. CDR3 nucleotides: TGCGCCAGCAGCTGGGCTCTCGGCGCTGAAAAACTGTTTTTT.